This entry describes one TCR beta chain. The data were obtained in a study of T cells after yellow fever vaccination. This CDR3 spans 15 amino acids. Per germline, CDR1 SGHTA and CDR2 FQGNSA. V was trimmed by 0 bases and J by 4 bases, leaving 12 bases between them. 5'RACE template switching produced TCR cDNA carrying a universal primer site and UMIs. TCRdb analysed the 5' RACE reads with MiXCR anew, one entry per CDR3 protein. This table holds 500,000 to 650,000 distinct CDR3 sequences, around an eighth found once. V usage is TRBV7-2 and J usage is TRBJ2-5; TRBD2 is a possible D gene (6 bases). The origin of this receptor is a young man who received the YFV17D yellow fever vaccine. Sample: PBMCs, taken on the day of the yellow fever booster vaccination. CDR3 residues: CASSLAGPRGETQYF. Written as DNA, the CDR3 is TGTGCCAGCAGCTTAGCCGGACCGCGGGGAGAGACCCAGTACTTC.